The next 15 T cell receptor beta chains were all read from a single sample in a study of post-analysis software for immune sequencing data. The study's findings and limits: Roughly 5 TRBV segments occurring more often in patients than controls included TRBV5-6, TRBV5-1 and TRBV20-1.

TCR beta cDNA libraries had unique molecular identifiers. MiXCR, applied by TCRdb to the PCR reads, yields one record per CDR3 protein. The sample lists under 900,000 distinct CDR3 sequences, roughly 50% occurring once. No antigen has been assigned to these receptors. The material sequenced was blood. The receptor source for this set is a girl aged 10 to 17 with multiple sclerosis.

The chain combines TRBV12-3 or TRBV12-4 with TRBJ2-7; possibly TRBD1 for D (5 bases). The germline V and J ends were trimmed by 6 bases and 2 bases, with 14 bases remaining between them. The CDR3 contains 14 residues. CDR3 nucleotide sequence: TGTGCCAGCAGGTGGGGCCGCGCACCCTACGAGCAGTACTTC. Its translation is CASRWGRAPYEQYF.

The chain couples TRBV29-1 to TRBJ2-4; D is perhaps TRBD1 or TRBD2 (5 bases each). The J call is uncertain, as TRBJ2-7 better fits the DNA end. The CDR3 is 12 residues long. In germline, CDR1 is SQVTM, CDR2 ANQGSEA. The CDR3 region has the DNA TGCAGCGTTGACTTGGGGACCCACGAGCAGTACTTC. As protein: CSVDLGTHEQYF.

The chain combines TRBV10-2 with TRBJ2-1; D perhaps matches TRBD2 (7 bases). V shed 2 bases and J shed 8 bases, with 19 bases lying between them. The CDR3 is made up of 16 amino acids. CDR1 is WSHSY and CDR2 is SAAADI in the germline V gene. For the CDR3, the DNA is TGCGCCAGCAGTGAGGGGGGCGGGAGCGCCCAATATGAGCAGTTCTTC. Translation: CASSEGGGSAQYEQFF.

This rearrangement joins TRBV20-1 to TRBJ1-5; D is unresolved. The CDR3 has 14 residues. CDR1 and CDR2 from the germline V gene are DFQATT and SNEGSKA (reference sequence). The ends were cut back, 3 bases at V and 4 bases at J, with 13 bases in the middle. The CDR3 DNA is TGCAGTGCTAGGGCCCCCTTTCGGAATCAGCCCCAGCATTTT. Its protein is CSARAPFRNQPQHF.

This clonotype was found a few times. The chain couples TRBV4-1 to TRBJ1-2; 7 bases line up with TRBD1. Germline V gene sequence: CDR1 MGHRA, CDR2 YSYEKL. V gave up 4 bases and J gave up 3 bases; unmatched junction bases: 8. CDR3 length equals 15 residues. The CDR3 DNA sequence: TGCGCCAGCAGCCTCCGGGACAGCGTCGACTATGGCTACACCTTC. Its protein is CASSLRDSVDYGYTF.

V is TRBV4-2 and J is TRBJ1-5, with TRBD1 identical over 7 bases. V gave up 1 base and J gave up 1 base; unmatched junction bases: 7. Looked up from germline, CDR1 is LGHNA and CDR2 is YNFKEQ. The CDR3 runs 17 residues. CDR3 protein: CASSQGTGTASNQPQHF. CDR3 bases: TGTGCCAGCAGCCAAGGAACCGGGACAGCCAGCAATCAGCCCCAGCATTTT.

This clonotype was counted many times. The rearrangement uses TRBV29-1 and TRBJ2-7, with 7 bases lining up with TRBD1. V was clipped by 7 bases and J by 2 bases; unmatched bases: 8. Germline V gene lookup returns CDR1 SQVTM and CDR2 ANQGSEA. The CDR3 has 13 residues. The CDR3 DNA sequence: TGCAGCGGAATGACAGGGAGCACCTACGAGCAGTACTTC. Amino acid sequence: CSGMTGSTYEQYF.

The chain joins TRBV29-1 to TRBJ2-5, with D maybe TRBD1 (6 bases). Germline lookup yields CDR1 SQVTM and CDR2 ANQGSEA. V was trimmed by 6 bases and J by 1 base, leaving 9 bases between them. The CDR3 is made up of 12 amino acids. The CDR3 spells CSVGQPQETQYF. The CDR3 coding sequence is TGCAGCGTCGGACAGCCCCAAGAGACCCAGTACTTC.

V usage is TRBV20-1 and J usage is TRBJ2-1; D is possibly TRBD2 (6 bases). With 1 base removed from V and 4 bases from J, the gap between germline ends came to 17 bases. CDR1 and CDR2 from the germline V gene are DFQATT and SNEGSKA (reference sequence). The CDR3 has 16 amino acids. The CDR3 coding sequence is TGCAGTGCTAGAGGGCGGACGGCGGGGAGATACAATGAGCAGTTCTTC. This codes for CSARGRTAGRYNEQFF.

The CDR3 loop reads CASSVSGTGLSNYGYTF. The CDR3 DNA sequence: TGTGCCAGCAGCGTCTCCGGGACAGGACTCAGTAACTATGGCTACACCTTC. The V call is TRBV7-2, the J call TRBJ1-2; TRBD1 matches at 8 bases. V lost 5 bases, J lost 1 base, and 12 bases stayed unmatched. Germline V gene sequence: CDR1 SGHTA, CDR2 FQGNSA. CDR3 length: 17 residues.

The chain carries TRBV29-1 and TRBJ1-1, with D possibly TRBD1 on 5 matching bases. The CDR3 consists of 16 residues. The germline V and J ends were trimmed by 1 base and 1 base, with 16 bases remaining between them. Germline-derived CDR1 and CDR2 are SQVTM and ANQGSEA. The CDR3 is CSVEVQGGPGNTEAFF. In DNA, the CDR3 is TGCAGCGTTGAAGTTCAGGGTGGGCCGGGGAACACTGAAGCTTTCTTT.

The genes are TRBV29-1 and TRBJ1-1, with 9 positions matching TRBD1. J gave up 7 bases and V 6 bases, and 9 bases lay outside the gene matches. Looked up from germline, CDR1 is SQVTM and CDR2 is ANQGSEA. The CDR3 is made up of 13 amino acids. The CDR3 bases are TGCAGCGTAACCGGGACAGGGAGGGGTGAAGCTTTCTTT. Translated: CSVTGTGRGEAFF.

The rearrangement joins TRBV28 to TRBJ2-5; the D gene is possibly TRBD2 (6 bases). V lost 4 bases and J lost 1, with 13 bases in between. The CDR3 runs 15 residues. Germline lookup yields CDR1 MDHEN and CDR2 SYDVKM. The CDR3 is CASSSPRRGQETQYF. CDR3 nucleotides: TGTGCCAGCAGTTCCCCAAGGAGGGGCCAAGAGACCCAGTACTTC.

The chain has TRBV6-5 and TRBJ2-3; tentatively, D is TRBD1 (5 bases). The CDR3 has 13 residues. V shed 6 bases and J shed 3 bases, with 10 bases lying between them. CDR1 and CDR2 from the germline V gene are MNHEY and SVGAGI. The CDR3 protein is CASRRRQTDTQYF. The CDR3 DNA is TGTGCCAGCAGAAGAAGACAGACAGATACGCAGTATTTT.

This clonotype has only a few counts. The genes are TRBV20-1 and TRBJ2-3; 8 bases line up with TRBD2. The germline V gene has CDR1 DFQATT and CDR2 SNEGSKA (reference sequence). V lost 3 bases, J lost 5 bases, and 10 bases stayed unmatched. The CDR3 runs 15 residues. The CDR3 coding sequence is TGCAGTGCTAGCGGCTCTAGCGGGTTTGGAGATACGCAGTATTTT. Amino acid sequence: CSASGSSGFGDTQYF.